One sample yielded the 23 T cell receptor beta chains listed below, sequenced in a study of CD8+CD57+ T cells in acquired aplastic anemia. Genomic DNA, serving as template, underwent TCR beta VDJ and CDR3 profiling. MiXCR, run by TCRdb on the reads, gives a single entry per CDR3 protein. The sample lists around 170,000 distinct CDR3 sequences, roughly half seen once, with around 3% in the top ten. The sample consisted of sorted CD4+, CD8+, or CD8+CD57+ T cells (not recorded which) from PBMCs. These receptors were obtained from a human donor in good health.

The chain joins TRBV13 to TRBJ1-5; no clear D. The CDR3 contains 17 residues. The germline V and J ends were trimmed by 0 bases and 2 bases, with 14 bases remaining between them. Germline values: CDR1 PRHDT, CDR2 FYEKMQ (reference sequence). CDR3 region: CASSLGSGIRGNQPQHF. The CDR3 coding sequence is TGTGCCAGCAGCTTAGGTTCCGGGATCCGTGGCAATCAGCCCCAGCATTTT.

This clonotype was seen many times. V usage is TRBV20-1 and J usage is TRBJ2-1; D gene ambiguous. The CDR3 is made up of 16 amino acids. V was shortened by 0 bases and J by 0 bases, with 12 bases between the two germline ends. The germline gives CDR1 DFQATT, CDR2 SNEGSKA (reference sequence). CDR3 protein: CSARDAEHNSYNEQFF. The DNA for the CDR3 is TGCAGTGCTAGAGATGCCGAGCACAACTCCTACAATGAGCAGTTCTTC.

Only a few counts were recorded for this clonotype. V is TRBV10-2 and J is TRBJ2-7; 9 bases are a match to TRBD2. The J segment lost 0 bases and the V segment lost 8 bases, leaving 5 bases of the junction unmatched. CDR3 length: 14 amino acids. Germline-derived CDR1 and CDR2 are WSHSY and SAAADI. As DNA, the CDR3 is TGCGCCAGCCAAGATAGCGGGAGCTCCTACGAGCAGTACTTC. Protein product: CASQDSGSSYEQYF.

This clonotype was counted only a few times. The chain uses TRBV12-3 or TRBV12-4 and TRBJ1-2; TRBD1 matches 11 bases. The CDR3 has 14 amino acids. V was clipped by 5 bases and J by 8 bases; unmatched bases: 7. CDR3 sequence: CASSPGQGARGYTF. The CDR3 coding sequence is TGTGCCAGCAGTCCTGGACAGGGGGCGCGGGGCTACACCTTC.

The J gene is TRBJ1-1, the V gene TRBV9; no clear D gene. The CDR3 is 14 amino acids. Germline CDR1 and CDR2: SGDLS and YYNGEE. Trimming shortened V by 3 bases and J by 0 bases, and 9 bases separated the two germline ends. CDR3 sequence reads: CASSEDELNTEAFF. The CDR3 DNA sequence: TGTGCCAGCAGCGAGGACGAGCTGAACACTGAAGCTTTCTTT.

This clonotype was detected ten times or more. A much larger clone lies a single base off, so this may be a read error. The chain couples TRBV9 to TRBJ1-6; no clear D. Per germline, CDR1 SGDLS and CDR2 YYNGEE. This CDR3 is built from 12 residues. V lost 3 bases and J lost 12, with 10 bases in between. The CDR3 reads CASSGGDLPLHF. CDR3 in DNA: TGTGCCAGCAGCGGTGGGGATTTACCCCTCCACTTT. The full variable domain, rest sourced from reference TRBV9 and TRBJ1-6, is DSGVTQTPKHLITATGQRVTLRCSPRSGDLSVYWYQQSLDQGLQFLIQYYNGEERAKGNILERFSAQQFPDLHSELNLSSLELGDSALYFCASSGGDLPLHFGNGTRLTVT.

This chain links TRBV20-1 with TRBJ2-5; a weak D match, TRBD2 (6 bases). Trimming removed 5 bases from V and 3 bases from J, with 13 bases in between. The CDR3 contains 13 residues. The germline CDR1 and CDR2 sequences are DFQATT and SNEGSKA (reference sequence). For the CDR3, the DNA is TGCAGTGCTCCCGAGACTAGGAAAGAGACCCAGTACTTC. Its protein is CSAPETRKETQYF.

V and J are TRBV20-1 and TRBJ1-2; D is ambiguous. The CDR3 has 12 amino acids. V was shortened by 0 bases and J by 4 bases, with 6 bases between the two germline ends. CDR1 is DFQATT, CDR2 SNEGSKA, per germline (reference sequence). Here the CDR3 reads CSAREAPYGYTF. The CDR3 DNA follows: TGCAGTGCTAGAGAGGCCCCCTATGGCTACACCTTC.

There are many counts of this clonotype. This chain connects TRBV5-1 to TRBJ1-1; weak D call: TRBD1 (5 bases). The CDR3 spans 15 residues. Germline CDR1 SGHRS, CDR2 YFSETQ. Trimming removed 1 base from V and 1 base from J, with 11 bases in between. In DNA form, the CDR3 reads TGCGCCAGCAGCTTGTTGCAGGGCACGAACACTGAAGCTTTCTTT. It is translated as CASSLLQGTNTEAFF.

This clonotype was detected a few times. V usage is TRBV29-1 and J usage is TRBJ2-7, with 15 bases identical to TRBD2. The V and J ends lost 4 bases and 3 bases, in that order; junction bases with no gene match: 16. The V gene's germline CDR1 is SQVTM and CDR2 ANQGSEA. CDR3 length equals 19 residues. The CDR3 sequence: CSVGGAVVPGLAGGYEQYF. DNA for the CDR3: TGCAGCGTTGGGGGAGCGGTCGTCCCGGGACTAGCGGGGGGCTACGAGCAGTACTTC.

The CDR3 coding sequence is TGCGCCAGCAGCCAGGAGAGCCCCGGGACAGGGCGCTGCGAGCAGTACTTC. It translates to CASSQESPGTGRCEQYF. The chain employs TRBV4-3 and TRBJ2-7; 9 positions match TRBD1. Germline V gene lookup returns CDR1 LGHNA and CDR2 YSLEER. The V gene end was trimmed by 3 bases and the J gene end by 6 bases; junction bases not matched to a gene: 15. The CDR3 covers 17 residues.

This clonotype was seen at least ten times. The chain employs TRBV2 and TRBJ2-3; D is undetermined. The V end was cut by 5 bases, the J end by 1 base, with 19 bases between. Germline V CDR1 and CDR2: SNHLY, FYNNEI. CDR3 length equals 17 residues. The CDR3 coding sequence is TGTGCCAGCAGTTTTCGGAGCTTCGACCGACGCACAGATACGCAGTATTTT. Translation: CASSFRSFDRRTDTQYF.

About this clonotype: At one end, the junction sequence differs from germline, possibly due to a read error. V usage is TRBV29-1 and J usage is TRBJ2-7, with D perhaps TRBD1 (6 bases). The CDR3 is made up of 14 amino acids. Per germline, CDR1 SQVTM and CDR2 ANQGSEA. CDR3: CSVEGQGTGYGQYF. The CDR3 coding sequence is TGCAGCGTTGAGGGCCAGGGGACCGGATACGGGCAGTACTTC.

In the case of this clonotype: Likely a read error: the CDR3 ends without its conserved phenylalanine or tryptophan. The rearrangement links TRBV10-3 to TRBJ2-7; TRBD2 is a possible D gene (7 bases). Looked up from germline, CDR1 is ENHRY and CDR2 is SYGVKD. The V end was cut by 3 bases, the J end by 0 bases, with 15 bases between. CDR3 size: 16 residues. CDR3 DNA: TGTGCCATCAGTGATAATGCGGGGGCAAGCTCCTACGAGCAGTACCTC. This gives the protein CAISDNAGASSYEQYL.

The chain joins TRBV7-3 to TRBJ2-7; D unclear. Germline lookup yields CDR1 SGHTA and CDR2 FQGTGA. The V and J ends lost 2 bases and 3 bases respectively, with 8 bases between them. This CDR3 comprises 13 residues. The CDR3 region has the DNA TGTGCCAGCAGCTTAGGATTGGGCTACGAGCAGTACTTC. This encodes CASSLGLGYEQYF.

For this clonotype: A junction end diverges from the germline sequence, so it may reflect a read error. The chain couples TRBV4-1 to TRBJ2-2; no clear D. CDR3 length: 16 residues. Per the germline V gene, CDR1 is MGHRA and CDR2 is YSYEKL. The CDR3 nucleotides read TGCGCCGGCAGCCAAGACCAGCGCTTAACCACCGGGGAGCTGTTTTTT. It yields the protein CAGSQDQRLTTGELFF.

This clonotype was recorded many times. CDR3 in amino acids: CASSFGRVGYEQYF. CDR3 in DNA: TGTGCCAGCAGTTTTGGACGCGTGGGCTACGAGCAGTACTTC. The chain uses TRBV12-3 or TRBV12-4 and TRBJ2-7, with D uncertain. V gave up 3 bases and J gave up 3 bases, with 12 bases separating them. CDR3 length equals 14 residues.

This clonotype was seen ten or more times. This rearrangement joins TRBV30 to TRBJ2-7; maybe TRBD1 (5 bases). Germline V lookup: CDR1 GTSNPN, CDR2 SVGIG (reference sequence). Trimming removed 2 bases from V and 3 bases from J, with 14 bases in between. The CDR3 has 14 amino acids. The CDR3 nucleotides are TGTGCCTGGAGTACCCACCAGGGTTACTACGAGCAGTACTTC. As protein: CAWSTHQGYYEQYF.

This clonotype was recorded many times. V is TRBV6-2 or TRBV6-3 and J is TRBJ2-7; D gene uncertain. The germline CDR1 and CDR2 sequences are MNHEY and SVGEGT. CDR3 length: 14 residues. V gave up 0 bases and J gave up 8 bases, with 14 bases separating them. The CDR3 DNA reads as TGTGCCAGCAGTTACTCGAGGTCGGCATTAAAGCAGTACTTC. Amino acids: CASSYSRSALKQYF.

This clonotype has just a few counts. One base away lies a much larger clone, so this may be a sequencing read error. This chain connects TRBV7-8 to TRBJ2-1, with D possibly being TRBD1 (6 bases). The CDR3 is 16 amino acids. Looked up from germline, CDR1 is SGHVS and CDR2 is FQNEAQ. Trimming shortened V by 7 bases and J by 3 bases, and 19 bases separated the two germline ends. As DNA, the CDR3 is TGTGCCAGCAACCCTCAGGGGAAGAGCTTCTACAATGAGCAGTTCTTC. Amino acid sequence: CASNPQGKSFYNEQFF.

This clonotype was seen once. Here the CDR3 DNA reads TGTGCCAGCAGCTTAAACAGGGGGACATCCTACGAGCAGTACTTC. This translates into CASSLNRGTSYEQYF. The chain couples TRBV11-2 to TRBJ2-7; 8 bases are shared with TRBD1. Germline CDR1 is SGHAT and CDR2 is FQNNGV. The CDR3 has 15 amino acids. Unmatched junction bases numbered 4, after V lost 2 bases and J lost 1 base.

This clonotype was counted many times. The chain is built from TRBV5-6 and TRBJ1-2; D gene uncertain. Germline CDR1 is SGHDT and CDR2 is YYEEEE. Trimming removed 2 bases at V and 3 bases at J, with 17 bases between. The CDR3 has 16 amino acids. DNA for the CDR3: TGTGCCAGCAGCTTAGCGGACGCAGCAGGCGACTATGGCTACACCTTC. It specifies CASSLADAAGDYGYTF.

This clonotype was seen repeatedly, ten times or more. V and J are TRBV5-1 and TRBJ2-6; TRBD1 agrees at 8 bases. There are 17 residues in the CDR3. The J segment lost 3 bases and the V segment lost 0 bases, leaving 5 bases of the junction unmatched. Germline V CDR1 and CDR2: SGHRS, YFSETQ. The CDR3 DNA reads TGCGCCAGCAGCTTGGACCAGGGGGCATTTGGGGCCAACGTCCTGACTTTC. Its translation: CASSLDQGAFGANVLTF.